This TCR beta chain originates from a study of T cells in Graves' hyperthyroidism and ophthalmopathy. The CDR3 consists of 13 residues. This clonotype was detected only a few times. A read error may explain this, as a much larger clone is one base away. Regions amplified from RNA transcripts were the TCR beta CDR3 regions. An initial round of RT-PCR targeting the TCR CDR3 relied on the HTBI primer set. Each CDR3 protein gets one entry after TCRdb re-called the multiplex PCR reads with MiXCR. Among hundreds of thousands of distinct CDR3 sequences listed, roughly 14% were seen once. For the diagnoses, clinical symptoms, serum thyroxine and TRAb, thyroid ultrasound and orbital computed tomography were used.

The source is a woman aged 50 to 60 with Graves' ophthalmopathy. The rearrangement links TRBV12-3 or TRBV12-4 to TRBJ2-7, with 8 bases aligning to TRBD2. The specimen was blood. The CDR3 bases are TGTGCCACGAGCGGGAGTATCTCCTATGAGCAGTACTTC. Translated, it gives CATSGSISYEQYF.